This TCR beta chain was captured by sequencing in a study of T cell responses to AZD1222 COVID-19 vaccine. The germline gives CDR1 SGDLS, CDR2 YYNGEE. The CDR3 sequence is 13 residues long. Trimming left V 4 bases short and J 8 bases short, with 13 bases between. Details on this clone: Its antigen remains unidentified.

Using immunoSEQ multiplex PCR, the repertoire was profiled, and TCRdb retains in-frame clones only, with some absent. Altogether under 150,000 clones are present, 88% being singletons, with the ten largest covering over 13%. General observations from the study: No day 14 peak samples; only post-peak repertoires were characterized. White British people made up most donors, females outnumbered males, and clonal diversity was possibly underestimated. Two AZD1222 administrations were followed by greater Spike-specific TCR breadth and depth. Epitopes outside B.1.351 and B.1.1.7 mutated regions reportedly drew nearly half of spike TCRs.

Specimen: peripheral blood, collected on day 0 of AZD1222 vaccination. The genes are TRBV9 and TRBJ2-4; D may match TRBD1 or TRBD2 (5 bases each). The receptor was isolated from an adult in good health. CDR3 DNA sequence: TGTGCCAGCAGCCCCCTCCAGGGAGACATTCAGTACTTC. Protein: CASSPLQGDIQYF. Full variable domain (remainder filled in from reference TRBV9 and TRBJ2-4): DSGVTQTPKHLITATGQRVTLRCSPRSGDLSVYWYQQSLDQGLQFLIQYYNGEERAKGNILERFSAQQFPDLHSELNLSSLELGDSALYFCASSPLQGDIQYFGAGTRLSVL.